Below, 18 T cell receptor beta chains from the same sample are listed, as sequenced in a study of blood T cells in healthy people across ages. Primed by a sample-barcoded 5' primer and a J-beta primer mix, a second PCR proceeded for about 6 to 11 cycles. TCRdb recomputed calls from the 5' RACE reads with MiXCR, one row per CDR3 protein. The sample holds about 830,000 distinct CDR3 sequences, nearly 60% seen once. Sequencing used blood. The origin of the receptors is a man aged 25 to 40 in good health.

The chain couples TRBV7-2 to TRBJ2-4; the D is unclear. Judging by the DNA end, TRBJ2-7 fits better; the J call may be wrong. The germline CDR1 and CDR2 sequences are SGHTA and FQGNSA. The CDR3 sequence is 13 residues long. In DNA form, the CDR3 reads TGTGCCAGCAGTTTCCGCTACGGCTACGAGCAGTACTTC. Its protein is CASSFRYGYEQYF.

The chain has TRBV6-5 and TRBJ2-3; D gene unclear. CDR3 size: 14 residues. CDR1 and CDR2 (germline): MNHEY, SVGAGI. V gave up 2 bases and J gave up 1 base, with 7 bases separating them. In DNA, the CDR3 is TGTGCCAGCAGTTACGATTGGGGCACAGATACGCAGTATTTT. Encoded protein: CASSYDWGTDTQYF.

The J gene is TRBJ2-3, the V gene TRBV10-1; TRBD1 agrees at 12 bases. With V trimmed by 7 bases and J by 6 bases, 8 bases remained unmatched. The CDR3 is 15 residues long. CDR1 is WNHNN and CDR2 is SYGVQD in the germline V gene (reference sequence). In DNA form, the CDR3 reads TGCGCCAGCACCGCTGGGACAGGGGGCTCCGATACGCAGTATTTT. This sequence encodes CASTAGTGGSDTQYF.

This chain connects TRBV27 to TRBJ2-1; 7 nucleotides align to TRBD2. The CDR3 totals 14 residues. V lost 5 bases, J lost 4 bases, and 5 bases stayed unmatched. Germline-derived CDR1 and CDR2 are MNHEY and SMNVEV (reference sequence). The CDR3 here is CASSSIGGYNEQFF. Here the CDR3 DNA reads TGTGCCAGCAGTAGTATCGGGGGGTACAATGAGCAGTTCTTC.

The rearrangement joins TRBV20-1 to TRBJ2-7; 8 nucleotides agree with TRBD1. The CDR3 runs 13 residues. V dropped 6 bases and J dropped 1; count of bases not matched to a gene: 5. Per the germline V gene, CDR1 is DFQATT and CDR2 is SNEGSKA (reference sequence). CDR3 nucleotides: TGCAGTGCGGGGGACAGGATTTCCTACGAGCAGTACTTC. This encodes CSAGDRISYEQYF.

DNA for the CDR3: TGTGCCAGCAGCCCAGATGCGTGGGGTAGGGATACGCAGTATTTT. Protein sequence: CASSPDAWGRDTQYF. The V and J genes are TRBV7-2 and TRBJ2-3, with D hard to call. The V end lost 5 bases, the J end lost 6 bases, and 18 bases lay between the germline ends. This CDR3 is built from 15 residues. The germline gives CDR1 SGHTA, CDR2 FQGNSA.

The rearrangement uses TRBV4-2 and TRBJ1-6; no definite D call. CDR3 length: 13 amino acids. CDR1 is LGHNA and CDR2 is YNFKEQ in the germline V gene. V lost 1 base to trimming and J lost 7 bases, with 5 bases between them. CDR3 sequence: CASSQVGNSPLHF. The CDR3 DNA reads TGTGCCAGCAGCCAAGTGGGAAATTCACCCCTCCACTTT.

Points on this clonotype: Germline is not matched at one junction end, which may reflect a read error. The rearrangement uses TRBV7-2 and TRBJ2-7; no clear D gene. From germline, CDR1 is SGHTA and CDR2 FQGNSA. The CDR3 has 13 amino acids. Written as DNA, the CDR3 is TGTGCCAGCAGCTCCTCCCGCTCCGACGAGCAGTACTTC. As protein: CASSSSRSDEQYF.

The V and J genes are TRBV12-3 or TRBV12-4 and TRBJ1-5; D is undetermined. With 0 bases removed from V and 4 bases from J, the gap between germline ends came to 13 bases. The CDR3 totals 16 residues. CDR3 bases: TGTGCCAGCAGTTTAGCAGTTCGACCCTCGAATCAGCCCCAGCATTTT. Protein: CASSLAVRPSNQPQHF.

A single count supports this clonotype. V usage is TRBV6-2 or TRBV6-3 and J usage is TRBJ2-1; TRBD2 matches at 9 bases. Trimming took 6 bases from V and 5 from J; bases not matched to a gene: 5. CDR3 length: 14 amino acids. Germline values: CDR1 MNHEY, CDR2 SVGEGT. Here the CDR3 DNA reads TGTGCCAGCAGAATAGCGGGAGCCCACAATGAGCAGTTCTTC. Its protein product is CASRIAGAHNEQFF.

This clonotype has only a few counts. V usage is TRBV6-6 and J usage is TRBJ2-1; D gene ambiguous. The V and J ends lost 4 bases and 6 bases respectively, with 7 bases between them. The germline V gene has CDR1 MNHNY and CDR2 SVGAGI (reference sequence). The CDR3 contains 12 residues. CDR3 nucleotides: TGTGCCAGCAGTTTCCTACTCAATGAGCAGTTCTTC. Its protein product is CASSFLLNEQFF.

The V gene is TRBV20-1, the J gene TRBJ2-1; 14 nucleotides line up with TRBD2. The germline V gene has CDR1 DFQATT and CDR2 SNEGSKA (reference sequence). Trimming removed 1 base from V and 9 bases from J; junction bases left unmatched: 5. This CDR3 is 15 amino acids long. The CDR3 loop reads CSARGGLAGVIEQFF. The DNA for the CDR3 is TGCAGTGCTAGAGGGGGACTAGCGGGAGTTATTGAGCAGTTCTTC.

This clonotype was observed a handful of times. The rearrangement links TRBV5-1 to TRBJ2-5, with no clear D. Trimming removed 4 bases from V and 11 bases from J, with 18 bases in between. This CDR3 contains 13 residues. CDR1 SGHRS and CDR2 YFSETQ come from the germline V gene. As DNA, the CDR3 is TGCGCCAGCAGCGAGGACGGAGCTTTCAGGCAGTACTTC. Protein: CASSEDGAFRQYF.

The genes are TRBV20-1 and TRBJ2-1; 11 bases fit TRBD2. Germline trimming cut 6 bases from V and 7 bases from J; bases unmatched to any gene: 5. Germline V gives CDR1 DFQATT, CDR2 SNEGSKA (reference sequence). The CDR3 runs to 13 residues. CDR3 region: CSADSGRANEQFF. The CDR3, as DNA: TGCAGTGCCGATAGCGGGAGGGCTAATGAGCAGTTCTTC.

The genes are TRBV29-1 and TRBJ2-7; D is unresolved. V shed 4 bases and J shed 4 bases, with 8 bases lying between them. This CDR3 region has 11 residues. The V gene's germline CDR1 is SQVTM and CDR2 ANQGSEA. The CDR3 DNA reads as TGCAGCGTTGGGGATCGGTACGAGCAGTACTTC. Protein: CSVGDRYEQYF.

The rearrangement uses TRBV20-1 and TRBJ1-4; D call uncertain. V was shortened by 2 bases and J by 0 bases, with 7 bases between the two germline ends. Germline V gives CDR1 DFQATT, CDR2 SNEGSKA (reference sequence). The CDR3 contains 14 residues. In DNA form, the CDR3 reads TGCAGTGCTAGATCTGAAGCAACTAATGAAAAACTGTTTTTT. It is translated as CSARSEATNEKLFF.

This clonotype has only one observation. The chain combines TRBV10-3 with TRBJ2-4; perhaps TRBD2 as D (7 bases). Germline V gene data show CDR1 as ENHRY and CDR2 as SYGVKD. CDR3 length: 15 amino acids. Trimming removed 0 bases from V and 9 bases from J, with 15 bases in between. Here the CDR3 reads CAISESKGGRGIQYF. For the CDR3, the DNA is TGTGCCATCAGTGAGTCGAAGGGGGGGCGAGGCATTCAGTACTTC.

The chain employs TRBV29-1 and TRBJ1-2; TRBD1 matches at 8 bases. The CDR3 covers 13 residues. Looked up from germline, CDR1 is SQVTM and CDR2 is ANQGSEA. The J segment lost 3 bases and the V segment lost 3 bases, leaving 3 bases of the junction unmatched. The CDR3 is CSVETGADYGYTF. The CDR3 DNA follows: TGCAGCGTTGAGACAGGGGCCGACTATGGCTACACCTTC.